Reported below is one T cell receptor (beta chain). What it recognizes is unknown. The study ran its PCR with 60 Vbeta and 13 Jbeta primers. Clones were read by immunoSEQ multiplex PCR, and TCRdb kept only the in-frame ones, dropping some. Here the sample spans approximately 150,000 clones, approximately 80% being singletons. Germline V lookup: CDR1 LGHNA, CDR2 YNFKEQ. Trimming shortened V by 2 bases and J by 2 bases, and 10 bases separated the two germline ends. The CDR3 has 15 amino acids. The sample is drawn from a study of cytomegalovirus exposure and HLA in healthy donors. Findings and caveats of the study: As immune exposure information, only CMV serostatus was available.

The TCR sequence derives from a man aged 18 to 35 in good health and CMV-seronegative. The sample comprised PBMCs. The V and J genes are TRBV4-2 and TRBJ2-4, with TRBD2 as a possible D gene (6 bases). Here the CDR3 reads CASSQSGVTKNIQYF. The CDR3 DNA is TGTGCCAGCAGCCAATCGGGGGTTACCAAAAACATTCAGTACTTC.